This TCR beta chain was sequenced during a study of blood T cells in healthy people across ages. Study observations and caveats: Older individuals had lower TCR beta diversity per million T cells (the decline was roughly linear). Changes seen in expanded clonotypes were possibly confounded by donor CMV status left unknown.

With a J-beta primer mix and a sample-barcoded 5' primer, a second PCR ran roughly 7 to 11 cycles. MiXCR, run by TCRdb on the 5' RACE reads, gives a single entry per CDR3 protein. The sample has around 1,900,000 distinct CDR3 sequences; approximately 40% are singletons. CDR1 is LGHDT and CDR2 is YNNKEL in the germline V gene (reference sequence). V was cut by 5 bases and J by 4 bases, with 19 bases left in between. This CDR3 spans 16 amino acids. The sample holds one count of this clonotype. The antigen remains undetermined. Sequenced: blood. The chain couples TRBV3-1 to TRBJ2-3, with D possibly being TRBD2 (6 bases). This TCR was recovered from a human donor in good health. CDR3 sequence: CASSTTRGTLADTQYF. CDR3 nucleotides: TGTGCCAGCAGCACAACGCGGGGAACCCTCGCAGATACGCAGTATTTT.